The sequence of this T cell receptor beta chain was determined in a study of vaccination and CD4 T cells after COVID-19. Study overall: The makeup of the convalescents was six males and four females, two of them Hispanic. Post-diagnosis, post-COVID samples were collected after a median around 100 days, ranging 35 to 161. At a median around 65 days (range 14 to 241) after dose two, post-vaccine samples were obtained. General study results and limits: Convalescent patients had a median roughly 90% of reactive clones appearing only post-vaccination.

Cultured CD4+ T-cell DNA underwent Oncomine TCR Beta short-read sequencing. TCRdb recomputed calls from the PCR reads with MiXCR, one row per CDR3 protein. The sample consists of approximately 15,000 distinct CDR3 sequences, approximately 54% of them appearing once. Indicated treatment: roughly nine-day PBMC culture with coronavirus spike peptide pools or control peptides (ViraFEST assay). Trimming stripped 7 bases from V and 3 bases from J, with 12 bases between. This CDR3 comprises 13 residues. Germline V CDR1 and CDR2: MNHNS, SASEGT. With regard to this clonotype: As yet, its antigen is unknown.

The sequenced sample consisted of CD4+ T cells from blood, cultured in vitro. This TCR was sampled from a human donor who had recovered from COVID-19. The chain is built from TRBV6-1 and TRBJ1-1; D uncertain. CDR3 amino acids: CASIRGRDTEAFF. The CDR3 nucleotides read TGTGCCAGCATACGGGGTCGGGACACTGAAGCTTTCTTT.